The 5 T cell receptor beta chains in this list originate from one sample, sequenced in a study of long-term antiretroviral therapy in people with HIV. Version v3.0 of the immunoSEQ assay was performed at survey level. Repertoires were generated with immunoSEQ multiplex PCR, while TCRdb's copy carries only in-frame clones and drops some. The profile covers 30,000 to 40,000 clones, with 65% to 90% appearing a single time and 3.5% to 4.5% taken by the ten largest. The sample here was unsorted PBMCs, taken approximately 3.3 years after starting antiretroviral therapy. The receptor set was obtained from a man between 18 and 29 years old with HIV.

V usage is TRBV7-8 and J usage is TRBJ2-1, with a weak D call TRBD2 (6 bases). The V gene's germline CDR1 is SGHVS and CDR2 FQNEAQ. The CDR3 spans 14 residues. The ends were cut back, 5 bases at V and 9 bases at J, with 17 bases in the middle. CDR3: CASSPMAGNGEQFF. CDR3 nucleotides: TGTGCCAGCAGCCCCATGGCGGGGAACGGTGAGCAGTTCTTC.

The chain has TRBV7-2 and TRBJ1-1; D not certain. This CDR3 has 13 residues. The V gene lost 1 base and the J gene lost 6 bases, with 9 bases spanning the gap. Germline V gene lookup returns CDR1 SGHTA and CDR2 FQGNSA. In nucleotides, the CDR3 is TGTGCCAGCAGCTTAGTAACCGGTGCTGAAGCTTTCTTT. Translation: CASSLVTGAEAFF.

The CDR3 sequence is CAISESGAAGYTF. The CDR3 DNA is TGTGCCATCAGTGAGTCAGGGGCTGCCGGCTACACCTTC. V gene TRBV10-3 combines with J gene TRBJ1-2, with D perhaps matching TRBD1 (5 bases). The CDR3 contains 13 residues. Germline V gives CDR1 ENHRY, CDR2 SYGVKD. Trimming took 0 bases from V and 8 from J, leaving 10 bases between them.

CDR3 amino acids: CASSPRTDTGELFF. The CDR3, as DNA: TGTGCCAGCAGCCCTAGGACTGACACCGGGGAGCTGTTTTTT. This chain uses TRBV2 with TRBJ2-2, with D maybe TRBD2 (5 bases). Germline-derived CDR1 and CDR2 are SNHLY and FYNNEI. V lost 6 bases and J 3 bases, leaving 11 bases between the germline ends. The CDR3 consists of 14 residues. Filled out from reference TRBV2 and TRBJ2-2, the complete variable domain reads EPEVTQTPSHQVTQMGQEVILRCVPISNHLYFYWYRQILGQKVEFLVSFYNNEISEKSEIFDDQFSVERPDGSNFTLKIRSTKLEDSAMYFCASSPRTDTGELFFGEGSRLTVL.

The genes are TRBV18 and TRBJ1-1; 8 nucleotides align to TRBD1. Trimming removed 4 bases from V and 1 base from J; junction bases left unmatched: 8. CDR3 length: 16 residues. Germline V gene lookup returns CDR1 KGHSH and CDR2 LQKENI. The CDR3 spells CASSQSTGTGNTEAFF. The CDR3 DNA reads TGTGCCAGCTCACAATCGACCGGGACAGGGAACACTGAAGCTTTCTTT.